This T cell receptor beta chain was sequenced in a study of blood T cell repertoires in COVID-19. Study context: PBMCs, B-cell-depleted T cells, or T cells provided the cDNA or gDNA that made up the material.

The V end lost 5 bases, the J end lost 2 bases, and 15 bases lay between the germline ends. This CDR3 region has 15 residues. Method: immunoSEQ multiplex PCR; TCRdb's copy keeps in-frame clones and lacks some. The repertoire consists of under 200,000 clones, with roughly 84% occurring once and the leading ten covering less than 15%. The clonotype was recovered from a man between 18 and 35 years old with active or convalescent COVID-19. V and J are TRBV6-7 and TRBJ1-2; D perhaps matches TRBD1 (5 bases). TRBV6-7 is an ORF, and what it does is uncertain. Material: peripheral blood. Here the CDR3 reads CASSGPSGDNYGYTF. As DNA, the CDR3 is TGTGCCAGCAGTGGGCCCAGCGGGGACAACTATGGCTACACCTTC.